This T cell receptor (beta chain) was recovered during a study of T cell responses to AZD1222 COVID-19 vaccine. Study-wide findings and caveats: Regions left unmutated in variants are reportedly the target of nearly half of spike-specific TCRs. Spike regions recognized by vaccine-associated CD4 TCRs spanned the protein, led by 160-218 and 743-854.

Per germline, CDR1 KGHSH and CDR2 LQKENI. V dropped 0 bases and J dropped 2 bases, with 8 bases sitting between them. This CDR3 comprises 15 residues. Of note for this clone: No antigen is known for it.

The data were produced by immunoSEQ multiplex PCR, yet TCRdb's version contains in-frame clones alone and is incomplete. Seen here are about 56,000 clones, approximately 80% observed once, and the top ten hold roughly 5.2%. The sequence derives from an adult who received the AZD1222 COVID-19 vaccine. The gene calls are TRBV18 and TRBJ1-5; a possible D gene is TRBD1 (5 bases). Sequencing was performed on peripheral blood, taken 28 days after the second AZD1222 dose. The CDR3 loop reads CASSPPGRGNQPQHF. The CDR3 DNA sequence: TGTGCCAGCTCACCACCGGGGCGTGGCAATCAGCCCCAGCATTTT.